This T cell receptor beta chain was sequenced during a study of somatic mutations in cytotoxic T cells in rheumatoid arthritis. Broader study findings: Between rheumatoid arthritis patients and age-matched healthy controls, CD8+ T-cell clonality showed no significant difference. Unidentified antigens were the targets of the expanded CD8+ clones.

Turning to this clone: Its target is not known.

The germline V and J ends were trimmed by 4 bases and 0 bases, with 8 bases remaining between them. CDR1 is SGDLS and CDR2 is YYNGEE in the germline V gene. CDR3 length: 14 amino acids. TCRdb's copy holds only in-frame clones and misses some; the assay was immunoSEQ multiplex PCR. This table holds 20,000 or so clones, around 86% found once. The specimen sequenced was CD8+ T cells sorted from blood. The rearrangement uses TRBV9 and TRBJ1-5, with TRBD1 as a possible D gene (5 bases). The receptor comes from a man between 18 and 35 years old with rheumatoid arthritis. The CDR3 coding sequence is TGTGCCAGCAGCTCCGGGGGTAGCAATCAGCCCCAGCATTTT. It codes for CASSSGGSNQPQHF.